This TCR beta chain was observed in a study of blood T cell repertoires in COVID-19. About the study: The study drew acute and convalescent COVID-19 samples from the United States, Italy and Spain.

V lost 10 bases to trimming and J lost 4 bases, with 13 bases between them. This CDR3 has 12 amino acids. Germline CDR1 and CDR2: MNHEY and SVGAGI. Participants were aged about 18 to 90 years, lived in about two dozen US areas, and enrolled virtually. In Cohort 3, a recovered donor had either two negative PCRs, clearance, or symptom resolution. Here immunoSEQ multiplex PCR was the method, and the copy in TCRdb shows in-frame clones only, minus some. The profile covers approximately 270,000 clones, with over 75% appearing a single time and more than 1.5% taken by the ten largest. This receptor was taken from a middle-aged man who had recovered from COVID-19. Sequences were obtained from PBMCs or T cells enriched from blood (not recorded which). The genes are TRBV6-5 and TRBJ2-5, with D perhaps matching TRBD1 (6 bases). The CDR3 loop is CATRTAGETQYF. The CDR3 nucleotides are TGTGCCACCCGGACAGCTGGAGAGACCCAGTACTTC.